Each of the 24 T cell receptor beta chains below was sequenced from the same sample in a study of PD-1 blockade in classical Hodgkin lymphoma. Time point denoted: cycle 4 day 1 (C4D1), after more than five weeks of nivolumab. Every patient had relapsed following autologous stem cell transplantation, and cohorts differed in brentuximab vedotin exposure. The authors purified CD4+ T cells from thawed PBMCs by magnetic negative selection. Here immunoSEQ multiplex PCR was the method, and the copy in TCRdb shows in-frame clones only, minus some. This sample carries 30,000 to 35,000 clones, 80% to 90% of them seen once, and the ten largest clones take under 1%. The material sequenced was CD4+ T cells from blood, taken before the fourth cycle of nivolumab. The receptor source for this set is a human donor with classical Hodgkin lymphoma.

This rearrangement joins TRBV27 to TRBJ1-3, with 9 bases aligning to TRBD1. Trimming took 8 bases from V and 2 from J; bases not matched to a gene: 10. Germline CDR1 is MNHEY and CDR2 is SMNVEV (reference sequence). The length of the CDR3 is 16 residues. CDR3 bases: TGTGCCAGCGGCCCGGGACAGGGCTACCCTGGAAACACCATATATTTT. Translation: CASGPGQGYPGNTIYF.

This clone was picked up one time. The J gene is TRBJ1-1, the V gene TRBV18; D uncertain. Between the trimmed V and J ends, which lost 3 bases and 5 bases, there was a span of 10 bases. The length of the CDR3 is 13 residues. Germline values: CDR1 KGHSH, CDR2 LQKENI. CDR3 in amino acids: CASSPLPGTEAFF. As DNA, the CDR3 is TGTGCCAGCTCACCCTTGCCGGGAACTGAAGCTTTCTTT. Combining the CDR3 with reference TRBV18 and TRBJ1-1 gives the whole variable domain NAGVMQNPRHLVRRRGQEARLRCSPMKGHSHVYWYRQLPEEGLKFMVYLQKENIIDESGMPKERFSAEFPKEGPSILRIQQVVRGDSAAYFCASSPLPGTEAFFGQGTRLTVV.

This clone was seen a single time. The chain has TRBV19 and TRBJ1-2; D uncertain. Germline V gene sequence: CDR1 LNHDA, CDR2 SQIVND (reference sequence). CDR3 length: 14 amino acids. The V and J ends lost 3 bases and 3 bases respectively, with 11 bases between them. CDR3 DNA sequence: TGTGCCAGTAGTATCCCCCCCGGCTACTATGGCTACACCTTC. The encoded protein is CASSIPPGYYGYTF.

This clone has only one observation. The rearrangement joins TRBV5-1 to TRBJ2-3; D call uncertain. V was shortened by 0 bases and J by 1 base, with 9 bases between the two germline ends. The CDR3 is 15 residues long. In germline, CDR1 is SGHRS, CDR2 YFSETQ. CDR3 coding DNA: TGCGCCAGCAGCTTGGGACGGCAGGGCACAGATACGCAGTATTTT. It encodes CASSLGRQGTDTQYF.

The V and J genes are TRBV7-2 and TRBJ1-1; D is unresolved. The CDR3 is 12 residues long. V dropped 5 bases and J dropped 6 bases, with 10 bases sitting between them. Germline V lookup: CDR1 SGHTA, CDR2 FQGNSA. DNA for the CDR3: TGTGCCAGCAGCAGAGGGCGGGCTGAAGCTTTCTTT. Translation: CASSRGRAEAFF.

This rearrangement joins TRBV6-1 to TRBJ1-5; 8 bases align to TRBD1. CDR1 and CDR2 from the germline V gene are MNHNS and SASEGT. J gave up 4 bases and V 7 bases, and 3 bases lay outside the gene matches. The CDR3 totals 13 residues. The DNA for the CDR3 is TGTGCCAGCATTCGACAGGGGAATCAGCCCCAGCATTTT. Protein sequence: CASIRQGNQPQHF.

V and J are TRBV6-5 and TRBJ2-7, with D perhaps matching TRBD1 (5 bases). This CDR3 is built from 13 residues. The ends were cut back, 5 bases at V and 0 bases at J, with 8 bases in the middle. From germline, CDR1 is MNHEY and CDR2 SVGAGI. CDR3 residues: CASSKQVSYEQYF. CDR3 nucleotide sequence: TGTGCCAGCAGTAAACAGGTCTCCTACGAGCAGTACTTC.

The V gene is TRBV6-5, the J gene TRBJ1-2, with a possible D match to TRBD1 (5 bases). Germline assignment: CDR1 MNHEY and CDR2 SVGAGI. The CDR3 runs to 13 residues. The germline V and J ends were trimmed by 3 bases and 8 bases, with 13 bases remaining between them. In nucleotides, the CDR3 is TGTGCCAGCAGTTATTGGAGGGGCGAAGGCTACACCTTC. Residues: CASSYWRGEGYTF.

The V gene is TRBV30, the J gene TRBJ2-3, with D possibly being TRBD1 or TRBD2 (5 bases each). CDR3 length: 15 amino acids. Trimming cost V 1 base and J 2 bases, with 13 bases left between them. Germline V CDR1 and CDR2: GTSNPN, SVGIG (reference sequence). The CDR3 reads CAWSGGARTTDTQYF. The CDR3 DNA reads as TGTGCCTGGAGTGGAGGGGCTAGGACCACAGATACGCAGTATTTT.

The chain carries TRBV7-2 and TRBJ2-2; no definite D call. CDR1 and CDR2 from the germline V gene are SGHTA and FQGNSA. The CDR3 totals 14 residues. V lost 6 bases, J lost 1 base, and 9 bases lay in between. The CDR3 sequence is CASSHDWNTGELFF. The DNA of the CDR3 is TGTGCCAGCAGTCATGATTGGAACACCGGGGAGCTGTTTTTT.

The J gene is TRBJ2-7, the V gene TRBV30; 8 bases are a match to TRBD1. This CDR3 comprises 13 residues. After removal of 2 bases from V and 4 bases from J, the junction contained 4 bases not matched to a gene. Per the germline V gene, CDR1 is GTSNPN and CDR2 is SVGIG (reference sequence). The CDR3 DNA reads TGTGCCTGGAGTCCCAGGGGGCGTTACGAGCAGTACTTC. Its protein product is CAWSPRGRYEQYF.

The V gene is TRBV5-1, the J gene TRBJ2-3, with no clear D. The CDR3 has 15 residues. Deletions cut 0 bases from V and 2 bases from J, with 10 bases between. Germline loops: CDR1 SGHRS, CDR2 YFSETQ. CDR3 amino acids: CASSLVQPATDTQYF. CDR3 in DNA: TGCGCCAGCAGCTTGGTCCAACCTGCCACAGATACGCAGTATTTT.

In DNA, the CDR3 is TGTGCCAGCTCACCCTGGACGGACTCTGGAAACACCATATATTTT. Amino acid sequence: CASSPWTDSGNTIYF. This rearrangement joins TRBV18 to TRBJ1-3; the D is unclear. The germline V gene has CDR1 KGHSH and CDR2 LQKENI. The CDR3 spans 15 residues. Between the trimmed V and J ends, which lost 3 bases and 0 bases, there was a span of 9 bases.

J is TRBJ2-5 and V is TRBV7-3, with 16 nucleotides matching TRBD2. J lost 3 bases, V lost 5 bases, and 6 bases had no gene match. Germline values: CDR1 SGHTA, CDR2 FQGTGA. This CDR3 is built from 17 residues. The CDR3 protein is CASSPGLAGGRKETQYF. The CDR3 nucleotides read TGTGCCAGCAGCCCGGGACTAGCGGGGGGGCGGAAAGAGACCCAGTACTTC.

The gene calls are TRBV9 and TRBJ2-7; D call uncertain. Germline CDR1 is SGDLS and CDR2 is YYNGEE. This CDR3 is built from 14 residues. Deletions cut 0 bases from V and 2 bases from J, with 9 bases between. CDR3 nucleotide sequence: TGTGCCAGCAGCGTAGACCTATTAACCTACGAGCAGTACTTC. It specifies CASSVDLLTYEQYF.

In its sample, this clone was seen once. This chain joins TRBV28 and TRBJ2-1; possibly TRBD2 for D (6 bases). V was clipped by 3 bases and J by 4 bases, with 19 bases between them. From germline, CDR1 is MDHEN and CDR2 SYDVKM. There are 17 residues in the CDR3. The CDR3 region is CASSLDGAGKSYNEQFF. DNA for the CDR3: TGTGCCAGCAGTTTGGACGGGGCGGGAAAAAGTTACAATGAGCAGTTCTTC. Supplemented by reference TRBV28 and TRBJ2-1, the full variable domain reads DVKVTQSSRYLVKRTGEKVFLECVQDMDHENMFWYRQDPGLGLRLIYFSYDVKMKEKGDIPEGYSVSREKKERFSLILESASTNQTSMYLCASSLDGAGKSYNEQFFGPGTRLTVL.

This rearrangement joins TRBV30 to TRBJ2-1, with 7 bases that match TRBD1. CDR3 length: 12 residues. Germline CDR1 reads GTSNPN; CDR2 reads SVGIG (reference sequence). V lost 3 bases, J lost 7 bases, and 3 bases stayed unmatched. The CDR3 nucleotides are TGTGCCTGGAGCAGACAGGGTAATGAGCAGTTCTTC. Translated: CAWSRQGNEQFF. The variable domain in full, with the rest retrieved from reference TRBV30 and TRBJ2-1, is SQTIHQWPATLVQPVGSPLSLECTVEGTSNPNLYWYRQAAGRGLQLLFYSVGIGQISSEVPQNLSASRPQDRQFILSSKKLLLSDSGFYLCAWSRQGNEQFFGPGTRLTVL.

V is TRBV10-3 and J is TRBJ1-6; 10 nucleotides match TRBD1. The CDR3 totals 15 residues. CDR1 ENHRY and CDR2 SYGVKD come from the germline V gene. V lost 10 bases to trimming and J lost 4 bases; unmatched junction nucleotides: 7. CDR3 sequence: CASGPGQGYNSPLHF. CDR3 nucleotide sequence: TGTGCCAGCGGCCCGGGACAGGGGTATAATTCACCCCTCCACTTT.

This clone was observed a few times. The chain employs TRBV29-1 and TRBJ2-4, with 10 bases aligning to TRBD2. J lost 8 bases, V lost 3 bases, and 10 bases had no gene match. Germline values: CDR1 SQVTM, CDR2 ANQGSEA. CDR3 length: 15 residues. The CDR3 DNA follows: TGCAGCGTTGATGCGGAGCGGGGGGGCGGGTACATTCAGTACTTC. Protein product: CSVDAERGGGYIQYF.

The chain carries TRBV28 and TRBJ2-7, with a tentative D call TRBD2 (6 bases). Trimming took off 7 bases at V and 3 bases at J, with 13 bases between the two ends. The CDR3 covers 13 residues. CDR1 is MDHEN, CDR2 SYDVKM, per germline. The CDR3 DNA reads TGTGCCAGCACCTGGGCGGGGAGCTACGAGCAGTACTTC. Translated: CASTWAGSYEQYF.

V gene TRBV30 combines with J gene TRBJ2-5; D unclear. Germline CDR1 reads GTSNPN; CDR2 reads SVGIG (reference sequence). This CDR3 is 12 amino acids long. V was trimmed by 5 bases and J by 5 bases, leaving 12 bases between them. The chain's CDR3 is CAWADIGETQYF. Here the CDR3 DNA reads TGTGCCTGGGCCGATATCGGGGAGACCCAGTACTTC.

This clone was picked up one time. V and J are TRBV29-1 and TRBJ2-5; 15 positions agree with TRBD2. After removal of 7 bases from V and 4 bases from J, the junction contained 13 bases not matched to a gene. Germline V gene data show CDR1 as SQVTM and CDR2 as ANQGSEA. CDR3 length: 17 amino acids. DNA of the CDR3: TGCAGCGCCGGCGGGACTAGCGGGGGGTTCGGTATAGAGACCCAGTACTTC. This codes for CSAGGTSGGFGIETQYF.

Only one count was recorded for this clone. As DNA, the CDR3 is TGTGCCTGGAGTGCTGGGGACAGGGGAGGTATTGAAGAGACCCAGTACTTC. Translating gives CAWSAGDRGGIEETQYF. This chain links TRBV30 with TRBJ2-5; 10 bases align to TRBD1. J was trimmed by 3 bases and V by 1 base; bases with no gene match: 11. This CDR3 contains 17 residues. Germline values: CDR1 GTSNPN, CDR2 SVGIG (reference sequence).

V usage is TRBV7-8 and J usage is TRBJ1-4; the D gene is possibly TRBD1 (6 bases). CDR1 and CDR2 (germline): SGHVS, FQNEAQ. This CDR3 comprises 17 residues. The V and J ends lost 1 base and 6 bases respectively, with 18 bases between them. This CDR3 reads CASSLGLGQRIYEKLFF. CDR3 bases: TGTGCCAGCAGCTTAGGGCTAGGACAGCGAATTTATGAAAAACTGTTTTTT.